Presented here are 20 T cell receptor beta chains from one specimen sequenced in a study of T cell repertoires in cytomegalovirus infection. Their recognized antigens are unknown. TCRdb reanalysed the reads using MiXCR and keeps one entry per CDR3 protein. The profile covers 300,000 or so distinct CDR3 sequences, with approximately 25% appearing a single time and about 14% taken by the ten largest. The sample here was cultured PBMCs, taken from culture after CMV antigen stimulation. The receptors were gathered from a human donor in good health (CMV status not recorded). Some clones in this sample may be carry-over from other donors' samples.

This clonotype was counted only a few times. J is TRBJ2-7 and V is TRBV27; possibly TRBD1 for D (7 bases). This CDR3 has 16 amino acids. Germline CDR1 MNHEY, CDR2 SMNVEV (reference sequence). V lost 6 bases, J lost 0 bases, and 18 bases lay in between. The CDR3 coding sequence is TGTGCCAGCAGAGTACAGGGGTTTAGCGGCTCCTACGAGCAGTACGTC. Amino acid sequence: CASRVQGFSGSYEQYV.

The table lists this clonotype with a few counts. V gene TRBV2 combines with J gene TRBJ1-4; a weak D match, TRBD1 (5 bases). The CDR3 is 19 amino acids. Trimming removed 3 bases from V and 1 base from J, with 21 bases in between. Germline V gene lookup returns CDR1 SNHLY and CDR2 FYNNEI. The CDR3 sequence is CASSDGVWDPDRTNEKLFF. The CDR3 region has the DNA TGTGCCAGCAGTGATGGGGTATGGGACCCAGACAGAACTAATGAAAAACTGTTTTTT.

This clonotype was seen more than once but under ten times. V usage is TRBV7-9 and J usage is TRBJ1-1; D is undetermined. The V gene's germline CDR1 is SEHNR and CDR2 FQNEAQ (reference sequence). The CDR3 spans 14 residues. The V end was cut by 8 bases, the J end by 1 base, with 14 bases between. The CDR3 reads CASGTGGPNTEAFF. The CDR3 DNA is TGTGCCAGCGGAACGGGAGGTCCGAACACTGAAGCTTTCTTT.

This clonotype was recorded a few times. This chain uses TRBV29-1 with TRBJ1-5; the D is unclear. The CDR3 spans 13 residues. CDR1 is SQVTM and CDR2 is ANQGSEA in the germline V gene. Trimming removed 4 bases at V and 0 bases at J, with 7 bases between. The CDR3 sequence: CSVVLDSNQPQHF. As DNA, the CDR3 is TGCAGCGTTGTACTGGATAGCAATCAGCCCCAGCATTTT.

The table lists this clonotype with many counts. The chain has TRBV5-6 and TRBJ2-1; TRBD1 matches 8 bases. Per germline, CDR1 SGHDT and CDR2 YYEEEE. Losses at the gene ends were 2 bases for V and 9 bases for J; bases not matched to a gene: 10. The CDR3 is made up of 15 amino acids. CDR3 DNA sequence: TGTGCCAGCAGCTTCCGGGACAGGCCCTACGCTGAGCAGTTCTTC. Its translation is CASSFRDRPYAEQFF.

This clonotype was picked up many times. The J gene is TRBJ2-7, the V gene TRBV7-8; 7 nucleotides align to TRBD1. The CDR3 spans 17 residues. V dropped 1 base and J dropped 0; count of bases not matched to a gene: 9. Per germline, CDR1 SGHVS and CDR2 FQNEAQ. Here the CDR3 DNA reads TGTGCCAGCAGCTTAGTTCTGCGGACAGGCAACTCCTACGAGCAGTACGTC. Its translation is CASSLVLRTGNSYEQYV.

This clonotype was counted at least ten times. The chain recombines TRBV7-2 with TRBJ2-3; D not resolved. There are 18 residues in the CDR3. V lost 2 bases, J lost 0 bases, and 18 bases lay in between. Germline CDR1 SGHTA, CDR2 FQGNSA. CDR3 region: CASSLNLHWVKSTDTQYF. In DNA form, the CDR3 reads TGTGCCAGCAGCTTAAATCTCCATTGGGTTAAGAGCACAGATACGCAGTATTTT.

In its sample, this clonotype was seen many times. The rearrangement links TRBV5-1 to TRBJ1-4; 8 nucleotides agree with TRBD1. CDR1 is SGHRS, CDR2 YFSETQ, per germline. V was clipped by 4 bases and J by 4 bases; unmatched bases: 18. The CDR3 length is 19 residues. The CDR3 is CASSQARTGIRSFNEKLFF. CDR3 DNA: TGCGCCAGCAGCCAAGCCAGGACAGGGATTCGGTCCTTTAATGAAAAACTGTTTTTT.

This clonotype has ten or more counts. J is TRBJ1-5 and V is TRBV10-3; 9 positions agree with TRBD1. Germline trimming cut 6 bases from V and 5 bases from J; bases unmatched to any gene: 8. The CDR3 contains 15 residues. Looked up from germline, CDR1 is ENHRY and CDR2 is SYGVKD. The CDR3 reads CAISRTGASDQPQHF. In DNA, the CDR3 is TGTGCCATCAGCAGGACAGGGGCAAGCGATCAGCCCCAGCATTTT.

This clonotype was recorded at least ten times. The gene calls are TRBV29-1 and TRBJ1-3, with TRBD1 as a possible D gene (5 bases). Between the trimmed V and J ends, which lost 4 bases and 1 base, there was a span of 8 bases. This CDR3 has 13 amino acids. Germline CDR1 is SQVTM and CDR2 is ANQGSEA. This chain's CDR3 is CSVGGGSGNTIYF. CDR3 DNA sequence: TGCAGCGTTGGGGGGGGATCTGGAAACACCATATATTTT. The whole variable domain, filled in from reference TRBV29-1 and TRBJ1-3, reads SAVISQKPSRDICQRGTSLTIQCQVDSQVTMMFWYRQQPGQSLTLIATANQGSEATYESGFVIDKFPISRPNLTFSTLTVSNMSPEDSSIYLCSVGGGSGNTIYFGEGSWLTVV.

The chain couples TRBV4-3 to TRBJ2-5; D is undetermined. Germline CDR1 and CDR2: LGHNA and YSLEER. The CDR3 has 14 residues. The V gene lost 0 bases and the J gene lost 2 bases, with 7 bases spanning the gap. The CDR3 bases are TGCGCCAGCAGCCAAGATTTGCAGCAAGAGACCCAGTACTTC. Translating it yields CASSQDLQQETQYF.

This clonotype was picked up many times. The chain recombines TRBV7-6 with TRBJ1-3; D might be TRBD1 (5 bases). The CDR3 contains 16 residues. V was trimmed by 0 bases and J by 0 bases, leaving 9 bases between them. Germline CDR1 and CDR2: SGHVS and FNYEAQ. The chain's CDR3 is CASSLARAYSGNTIYF. The CDR3 coding sequence is TGTGCCAGCAGCTTAGCCAGGGCCTACTCTGGAAACACCATATATTTT. Combining the CDR3 with reference TRBV7-6 and TRBJ1-3 gives the whole variable domain GAGVSQSPRYKVTKRGQDVALRCDPISGHVSLYWYRQALGQGPEFLTYFNYEAQQDKSGLPNDRFSAERPEGSISTLTIQRTEQRDSAMYRCASSLARAYSGNTIYFGEGSWLTVV.

This clonotype has ten or more counts. The rearrangement joins TRBV7-9 to TRBJ2-5; weak D call: TRBD1 (6 bases). Germline CDR1 SEHNR, CDR2 FQNEAQ (reference sequence). Trimming removed 11 bases at V and 4 bases at J, with 14 bases between. This CDR3 comprises 12 residues. CDR3 region: CAVQGLIETQYF. The CDR3 DNA reads TGTGCCGTGCAGGGGTTGATAGAGACCCAGTACTTC.

In its sample, this clonotype was seen many times. The chain has TRBV7-2 and TRBJ1-2; 7 nucleotides line up with TRBD1. CDR1 and CDR2 from the germline V gene are SGHTA and FQGNSA. This CDR3 has 14 amino acids. The J segment lost 4 bases and the V segment lost 5 bases, leaving 7 bases of the junction unmatched. The CDR3 reads CASSGKTGSYGYTF. Here the CDR3 DNA reads TGTGCCAGCAGCGGGAAGACAGGGAGCTATGGCTACACCTTC.

In its sample, this clonotype was seen many times. The V gene is TRBV7-2, the J gene TRBJ2-7, with D hard to call. V shed 0 bases and J shed 0 bases, with 12 bases lying between them. The CDR3 extends over 16 amino acids. Germline assignment: CDR1 SGHTA and CDR2 FQGNSA. For the CDR3, the DNA is TGTGCCAGCAGCTTAGCGCTAGGGCAGCTCTCCTACGAGCAGTACGTC. Amino acids: CASSLALGQLSYEQYV.

This clonotype turned up a few times. This chain connects TRBV2 to TRBJ2-7, with a weak D call TRBD1 (5 bases). Trimming shortened V by 6 bases and J by 2 bases, and 8 bases separated the two germline ends. Germline CDR1 and CDR2: SNHLY and FYNNEI. The CDR3 length is 12 residues. CDR3 sequence reads: CASRTDAYEQYF. The CDR3 DNA reads TGTGCCAGCAGGACAGATGCCTACGAGCAGTACTTC.

This clonotype appeared a few times. The chain carries TRBV6-1 and TRBJ2-5; 11 nucleotides agree with TRBD1. The CDR3 spans 16 residues. With 6 bases clipped from V and 1 base from J, the junction kept 7 bases outside the gene matches. Germline V gene lookup returns CDR1 MNHNS and CDR2 SASEGT. The CDR3 DNA reads as TGTGCCAGCAGGGTGACCGGGACAGGGGGCCAAGAGACCCAGTACTTC. As protein: CASRVTGTGGQETQYF.

The chain has TRBV11-1 and TRBJ2-7; TRBD1 matches 9 bases. The CDR3 is 15 amino acids. The trim removed 1 base at V and 5 bases at J, leaving 6 bases unmatched. Looked up from germline, CDR1 is SGHAT and CDR2 is FQDESV (reference sequence). The CDR3 DNA is TGTGCCAGCAGCTTAGTCCTGGACAGGGGTCACGAGCAGTACTTC. It yields the protein CASSLVLDRGHEQYF.

The V call is TRBV12-3 or TRBV12-4, the J call TRBJ2-2, with 8 bases identical to TRBD2. Germline trimming cut 3 bases from V and 3 bases from J; bases unmatched to any gene: 3. This CDR3 has 15 amino acids. The CDR3 nucleotides read TGTGCCAGCAGTTTGGGACTAGGGGACACCGGGGAGCTGTTTTTT. Its protein is CASSLGLGDTGELFF.

The rearrangement links TRBV19 to TRBJ2-6; D is perhaps TRBD2 (5 bases). The CDR3 runs to 16 residues. Trimming stripped 4 bases from V and 2 bases from J, with 12 bases between. Germline-derived CDR1 and CDR2 are LNHDA and SQIVND (reference sequence). The CDR3: CASSRRSSPGANVLTF. CDR3 in DNA: TGTGCCAGTAGTAGGAGGAGCTCTCCTGGGGCCAACGTCCTGACTTTC.